This T cell receptor (beta chain) derives from a study of T cells of healthy individuals. TCRdb recomputed calls from the 5' RACE reads with MiXCR, one row per CDR3 protein. The sample yields 60,000 to 80,000 distinct CDR3 sequences, 15% to 20% seen once. There are 16 residues in the CDR3. V lost 4 bases and J lost 0, with 16 bases in between. The germline CDR1 and CDR2 sequences are SGHRS and YFSETQ. This clonotype was obtained from a human donor in good health. The J gene is TRBJ1-1, the V gene TRBV5-1; tentative D call: TRBD1 (6 bases). In DNA, the CDR3 is TGCGCCAGCAGCACCATGACAGGCCCCATGAACACTGAAGCTTTCTTT. Encoded protein: CASSTMTGPMNTEAFF.